The clone carrying this T cell receptor beta chain has a handful of counts. V shed 6 bases and J shed 1 base, with 13 bases lying between them. The CDR3 loop spans 15 amino acids. MiXCR, run by TCRdb on the RT-PCR reads, gives a single entry per CDR3 protein. Of some 87,000 distinct CDR3 sequences in the sample, about 48% were seen once. The sample originates from a study of patients and donors after allogeneic stem cell transplantation. This TCR derives from a human donor who was either an allogeneic HSCT recipient or a stem cell or donor lymphocyte infusion donor (not recorded which). It is not recorded whose cells these are; they may come from a transplant donor. This rearrangement joins TRBV12-3 or TRBV12-4 to TRBJ1-5; D possibly corresponds to TRBD1 (5 bases). Sequenced: blood, either unsorted or a sorted T cell fraction (not recorded which). The CDR3 region is CASRRGGGSNQPQHF. CDR3 coding DNA: TGTGCCAGCAGACGCGGTGGGGGGAGCAATCAGCCCCAGCATTTT.